The source of this T cell receptor beta chain is a study of CD8 T cells in ankylosing spondylitis (dated by TCRdb to the late 2010s). For context, the study as a whole: The study profiled T cell receptor beta repertoires in healthy donors and ankylosing spondylitis patients to find disease-linked TCR variants. The full study cohort was made up of 25 to 30 ankylosing spondylitis patients and around 100 healthy donors. Peripheral blood was sampled, and synovial fluid was also collected from ankylosing spondylitis patients.

The germline V gene (reference sequence) gives CDR1 as SEHNR and CDR2 as FQNEAQ. Trimming removed 2 bases from V and 4 bases from J, leaving 6 bases between the germline ends. The CDR3 runs 13 residues from the cysteine to the phenylalanine. Only the CDR3 region is kept as DNA, spanning 39 bases read in frame from base 1. Overall study outcomes, separate from this receptor: The disease-linked clones showed a CD8+ phenotype and occurred at relatively low frequencies in peripheral blood. Some of the motif variants had been reported before in the synovial fluid and blood of reactive arthritis patients, a finding that suggests common disease-initiation mechanisms. Significant enrichment of the disease-linked clones was reported in matched synovial fluid samples from ankylosing spondylitis patients. A TCR beta motif made up of eight highly homologous amino acid variants appeared to be characteristic of blood from ankylosing spondylitis patients.

The reads were generated on an Illumina HiSeq 2500. Quantitative 5'-RACE with molecular barcodes was used to prepare TCR beta libraries. The source study handled its data this way. Disease-linked TCR variants were identified with a new computational method built on a probabilistic model of VDJ rearrangement. TCRdb reanalyzed the raw reads on its own, using fastp at Q25 for trimming and MiXCR for clone calling, and kept in-frame beta chains. When rows share a CDR3 protein, they turn into one entry using the most common DNA and genes. TCRdb's processing, not the authors', yielded these V and J calls. The sample profile shows under 150,000 distinct CDR3 sequences; roughly 15% of them were found once. Of the sample, almost 3% falls within the top ten clones. This clonotype has a count of ten or more. Its cognate antigen has yet to be identified. The record has no base qualities; no much larger clone is one base away.

This clonotype was obtained from a female donor with ankylosing spondylitis or in good health (not recorded which). The V and J genes are TRBV7-9 and TRBJ1-3; the D gene cannot be resolved reliably. The sample was blood, either unsorted or a sorted T cell fraction (not recorded which). In nucleotides, the sequence is TGTGCCAGCAGCTTACGACAAGGAAACACCATATATTTT. The resulting protein is CASSLRQGNTIYF.